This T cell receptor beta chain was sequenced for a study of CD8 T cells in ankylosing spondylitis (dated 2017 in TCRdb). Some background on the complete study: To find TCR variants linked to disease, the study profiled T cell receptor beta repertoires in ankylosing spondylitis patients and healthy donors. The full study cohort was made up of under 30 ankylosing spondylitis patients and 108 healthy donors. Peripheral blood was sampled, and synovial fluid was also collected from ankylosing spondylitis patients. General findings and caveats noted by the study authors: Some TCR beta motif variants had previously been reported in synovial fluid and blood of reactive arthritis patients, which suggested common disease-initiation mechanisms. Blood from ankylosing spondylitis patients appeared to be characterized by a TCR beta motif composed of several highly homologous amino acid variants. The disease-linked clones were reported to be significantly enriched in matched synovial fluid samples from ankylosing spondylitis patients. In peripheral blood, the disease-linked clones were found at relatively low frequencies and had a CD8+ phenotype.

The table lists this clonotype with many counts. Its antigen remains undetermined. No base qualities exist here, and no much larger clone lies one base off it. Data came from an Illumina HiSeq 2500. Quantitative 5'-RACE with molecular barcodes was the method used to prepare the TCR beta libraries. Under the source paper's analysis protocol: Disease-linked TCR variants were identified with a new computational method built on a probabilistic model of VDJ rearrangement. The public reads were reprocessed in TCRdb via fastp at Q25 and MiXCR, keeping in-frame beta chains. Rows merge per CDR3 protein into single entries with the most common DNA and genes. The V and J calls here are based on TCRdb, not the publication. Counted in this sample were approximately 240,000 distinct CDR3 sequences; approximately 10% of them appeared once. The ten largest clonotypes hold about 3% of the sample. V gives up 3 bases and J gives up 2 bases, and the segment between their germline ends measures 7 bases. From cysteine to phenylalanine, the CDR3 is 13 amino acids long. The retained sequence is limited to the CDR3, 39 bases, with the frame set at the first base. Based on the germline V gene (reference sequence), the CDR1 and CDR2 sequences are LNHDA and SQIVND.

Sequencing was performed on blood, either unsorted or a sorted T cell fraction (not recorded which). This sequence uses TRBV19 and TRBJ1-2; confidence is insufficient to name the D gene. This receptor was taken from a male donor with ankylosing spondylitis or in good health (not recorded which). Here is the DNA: TGTGCCAGTAGTATCGACGGCAACTATGGCTACACCTTC. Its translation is CASSIDGNYGYTF.